Listed below are T cell receptor beta chains from one sample, sequenced in a study of beta chain features in type 1 diabetes. Method: immunoSEQ multiplex PCR; TCRdb's copy keeps in-frame clones and lacks some. The table has more than 85,000 clones, almost 40% seen once. The sample was stem cell memory CD4+ T cells from blood. The receptors were gathered from a woman aged 18 to 35 in good health. CDR3s include the opening cysteine and the closing phenylalanine or tryptophan. A D gene is named only where the DNA matches it firmly. Not every row has a clone size; where given, it reads once, few, many or a size class.

v_gene	abundance	d_gene	j_gene	CDR3aa	CDR3nt
TRBV4-2	NA	TRBD1	TRBJ1-3	CASSQAGQGARNTIYF	TGTGCCAGCAGCCAGGCTGGACAGGGGGCTCGGAACACCATATATTTT
TRBV28	few	NA	TRBJ1-2	CASRTTNYGYTF	TGTGCCAGCCGGACAACTAACTATGGCTACACCTTC
TRBV7-2	few	NA	TRBJ2-7	CASSLVGTGSYEQYF	TGTGCCAGCAGCTTAGTTGGAACGGGCTCCTACGAGCAGTACTTC
TRBV5-1	NA	NA	TRBJ2-7	CASSRGWQGYEQYF	TGCGCCAGCAGCCGTGGTTGGCAGGGGTACGAGCAGTACTTC
TRBV10-3	NA	TRBD1	TRBJ2-1	CAISPGTGAINEQFF	TGTGCCATCAGCCCCGGGACAGGGGCTATCAATGAGCAGTTCTTC
TRBV7-2	NA	NA	TRBJ2-3	CASSLYSWFADTQYF	TGTGCCAGCAGCCTATACAGCTGGTTTGCAGATACGCAGTATTTT
TRBV4-3	few	TRBD2	TRBJ2-1	CASSQPRTSGGPYNEQFF	TGCGCCAGCAGCCAACCCAGGACTAGCGGGGGACCCTACAATGAGCAGTTCTTC
TRBV10-1	NA	NA	TRBJ1-4	CASSESRDQEKLFF	TGCGCCAGCAGTGAGTCGAGGGATCAAGAAAAACTGTTTTTT
TRBV7-9	few	TRBD2	TRBJ2-1	CASSQGLAGGFDEQFF	TGTGCCAGCAGCCAAGGACTAGCGGGAGGGTTCGATGAGCAGTTCTTC
TRBV15	NA	NA	TRBJ2-7	CATSRGTSYEQYF	TGTGCCACCAGCAGAGGGACTTCTTACGAGCAGTACTTC
TRBV7-3	NA	TRBD2	TRBJ2-2	CASSLTYLAGPPAGELFF	TGTGCCAGCAGCTTAACGTACCTAGCGGGCCCTCCCGCCGGGGAGCTGTTTTTT
TRBV7-9	NA	NA	TRBJ2-3	CASSLAPSYTDTQYF	TGTGCCAGCAGCTTGGCCCCTAGCTACACAGATACGCAGTATTTT
TRBV6-1	once	NA	TRBJ1-5	CASSRGDQPQHF	TGTGCCAGCAGTCGGGGGGATCAGCCCCAGCATTTT
TRBV21-1	NA	NA	TRBJ1-2	CASSKALSGRHYGYTF	TGTGCCAGCAGCAAAGCGCTGTCAGGGCGGCACTATGGCTACACCTTC